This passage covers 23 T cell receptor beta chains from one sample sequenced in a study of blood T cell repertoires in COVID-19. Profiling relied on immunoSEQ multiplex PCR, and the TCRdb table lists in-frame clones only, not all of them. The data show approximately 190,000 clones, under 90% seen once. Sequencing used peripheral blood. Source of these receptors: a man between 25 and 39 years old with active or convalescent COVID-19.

This CDR3 is CSVAGQANTEAFF. In DNA form, the CDR3 reads TGCAGCGTTGCCGGACAGGCGAACACTGAAGCTTTCTTT. The V gene is TRBV29-1, the J gene TRBJ1-1, with 7 bases lining up with TRBD1. This CDR3 region has 13 residues. V lost 4 bases to trimming and J lost 1 base; unmatched junction nucleotides: 3. Per the germline V gene, CDR1 is SQVTM and CDR2 is ANQGSEA. Together with reference TRBV29-1 and TRBJ1-1, the CDR3 gives the full variable domain: SAVISQKPSRDICQRGTSLTIQCQVDSQVTMMFWYRQQPGQSLTLIATANQGSEATYESGFVIDKFPISRPNLTFSTLTVSNMSPEDSSIYLCSVAGQANTEAFFGQGTRLTVV.

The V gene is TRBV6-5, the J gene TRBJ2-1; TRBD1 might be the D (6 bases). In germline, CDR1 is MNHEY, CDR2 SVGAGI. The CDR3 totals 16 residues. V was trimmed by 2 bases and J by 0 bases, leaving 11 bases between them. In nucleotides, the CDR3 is TGTGCCAGCAGTTACGGACCAGGGGTCTCCTACAATGAGCAGTTCTTC. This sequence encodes CASSYGPGVSYNEQFF.

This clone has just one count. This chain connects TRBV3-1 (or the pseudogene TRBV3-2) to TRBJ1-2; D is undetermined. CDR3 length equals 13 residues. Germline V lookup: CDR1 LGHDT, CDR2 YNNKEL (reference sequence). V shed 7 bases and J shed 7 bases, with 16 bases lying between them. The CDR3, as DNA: TGTGCCAGCACCGGGAGGGCGCGGGGTGGCTACACCTTC. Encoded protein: CASTGRARGGYTF.

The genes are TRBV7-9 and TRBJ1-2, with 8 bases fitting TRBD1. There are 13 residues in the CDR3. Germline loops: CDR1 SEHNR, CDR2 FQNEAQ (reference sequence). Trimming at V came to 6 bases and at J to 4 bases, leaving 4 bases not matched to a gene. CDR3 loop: CASSPGQGYGYTF. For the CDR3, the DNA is TGTGCCAGCAGTCCAGGACAGGGCTATGGCTACACCTTC.

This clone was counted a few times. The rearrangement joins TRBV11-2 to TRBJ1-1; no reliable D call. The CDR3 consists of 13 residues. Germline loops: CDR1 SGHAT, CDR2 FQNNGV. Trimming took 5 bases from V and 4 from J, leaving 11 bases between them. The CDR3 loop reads CASSEQPATEAFF. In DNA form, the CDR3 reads TGTGCCAGCAGCGAACAGCCGGCCACTGAAGCTTTCTTT.

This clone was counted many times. Here the CDR3 reads CASSLRTGDNEQFF. CDR3 sequence (DNA): TGTGCCAGTAGTCTTAGGACAGGGGACAATGAGCAGTTCTTC. The chain joins TRBV19 to TRBJ2-1; TRBD1 aligns across 9 bases. This CDR3 region has 14 residues. The V and J ends lost 5 bases and 5 bases, in that order; junction bases with no gene match: 4. Looked up from germline, CDR1 is LNHDA and CDR2 is SQIVND (reference sequence).

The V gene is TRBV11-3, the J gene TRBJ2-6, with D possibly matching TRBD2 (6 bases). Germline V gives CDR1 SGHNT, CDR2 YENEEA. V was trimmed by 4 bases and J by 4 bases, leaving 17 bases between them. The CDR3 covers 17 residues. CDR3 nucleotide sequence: TGTGCCAGCAGCTCGGGTCTCGGGACTTACGGGGCCAACGTCCTGACTTTC. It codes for CASSSGLGTYGANVLTF.

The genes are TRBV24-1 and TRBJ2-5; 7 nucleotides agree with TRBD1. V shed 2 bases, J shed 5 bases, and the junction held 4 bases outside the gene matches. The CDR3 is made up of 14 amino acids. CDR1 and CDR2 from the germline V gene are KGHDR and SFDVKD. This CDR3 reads CATSDWTGWETQYF. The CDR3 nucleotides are TGTGCCACCAGTGATTGGACAGGCTGGGAGACCCAGTACTTC.

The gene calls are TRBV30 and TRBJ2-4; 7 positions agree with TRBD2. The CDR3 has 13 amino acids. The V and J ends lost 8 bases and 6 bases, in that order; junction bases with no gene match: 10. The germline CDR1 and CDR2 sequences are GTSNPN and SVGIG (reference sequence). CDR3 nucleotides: TGTGCCGCTCAAAGCGGGGACGGAAACATTCAGTACTTC. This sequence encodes CAAQSGDGNIQYF.

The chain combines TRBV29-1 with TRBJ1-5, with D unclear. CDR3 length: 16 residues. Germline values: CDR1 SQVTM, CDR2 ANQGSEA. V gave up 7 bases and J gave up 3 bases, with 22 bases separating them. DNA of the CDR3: TGCAGCGCCTATCCCGTCGGGCCCCGGGACAATCAGCCCCAGCATTTT. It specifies CSAYPVGPRDNQPQHF.

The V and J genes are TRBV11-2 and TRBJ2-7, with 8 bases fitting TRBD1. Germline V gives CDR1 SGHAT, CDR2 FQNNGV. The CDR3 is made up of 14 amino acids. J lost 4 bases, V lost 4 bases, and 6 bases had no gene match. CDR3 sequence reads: CASSSGQGAYEQYF. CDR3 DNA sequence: TGTGCCAGCAGCTCTGGGCAGGGGGCTTACGAGCAGTACTTC.

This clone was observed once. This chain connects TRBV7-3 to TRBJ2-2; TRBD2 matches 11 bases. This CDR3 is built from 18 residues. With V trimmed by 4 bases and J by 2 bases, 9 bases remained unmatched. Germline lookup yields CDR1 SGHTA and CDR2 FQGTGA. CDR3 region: CASSSRLAGNSNTGELFF. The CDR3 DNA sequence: TGTGCCAGCAGCTCAAGACTAGCGGGGAACTCTAACACCGGGGAGCTGTTTTTT.

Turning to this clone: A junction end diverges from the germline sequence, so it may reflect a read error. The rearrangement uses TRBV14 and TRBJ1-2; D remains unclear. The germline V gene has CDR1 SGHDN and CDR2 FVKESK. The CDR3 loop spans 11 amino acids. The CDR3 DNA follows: TGTGCCAGCAGCCCCAATGGGGAGCAGGCCTTC. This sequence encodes CASSPNGEQAF.

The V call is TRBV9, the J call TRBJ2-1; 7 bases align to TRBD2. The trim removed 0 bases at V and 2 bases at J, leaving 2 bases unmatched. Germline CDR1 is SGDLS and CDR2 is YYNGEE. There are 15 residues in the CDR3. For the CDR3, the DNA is TGTGCCAGCAGCGTAGGAGCGGGAACCTACAATGAGCAGTTCTTC. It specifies CASSVGAGTYNEQFF.

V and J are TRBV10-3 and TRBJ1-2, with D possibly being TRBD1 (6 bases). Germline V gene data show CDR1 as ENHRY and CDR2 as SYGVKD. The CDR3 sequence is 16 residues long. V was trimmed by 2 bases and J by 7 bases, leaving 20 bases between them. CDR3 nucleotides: TGTGCCATCAGTGAGGGTAGACAGGCCCTGGGCGGTGGCTACACCTTC. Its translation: CAISEGRQALGGGYTF.

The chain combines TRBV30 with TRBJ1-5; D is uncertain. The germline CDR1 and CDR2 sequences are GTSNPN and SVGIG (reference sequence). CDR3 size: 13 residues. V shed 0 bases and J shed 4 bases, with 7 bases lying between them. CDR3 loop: CAWSVGVNQPQHF. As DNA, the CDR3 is TGTGCCTGGAGTGTTGGAGTTAATCAGCCCCAGCATTTT.

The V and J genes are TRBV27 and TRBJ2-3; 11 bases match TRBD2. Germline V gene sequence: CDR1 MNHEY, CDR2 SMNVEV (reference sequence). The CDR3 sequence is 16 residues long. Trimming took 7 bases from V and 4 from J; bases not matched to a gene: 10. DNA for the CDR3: TGTGCCAGCACCATATTAGCGGGAGGGCCCCCAGATACGCAGTATTTT. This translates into CASTILAGGPPDTQYF.

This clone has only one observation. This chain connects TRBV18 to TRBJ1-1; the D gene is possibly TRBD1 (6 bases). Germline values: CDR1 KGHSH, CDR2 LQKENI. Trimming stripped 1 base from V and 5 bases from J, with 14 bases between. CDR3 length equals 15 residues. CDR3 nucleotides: TGTGCCAGCTCACCACTTGGGATGAGGGGGACTGAAGCTTTCTTT. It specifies CASSPLGMRGTEAFF.

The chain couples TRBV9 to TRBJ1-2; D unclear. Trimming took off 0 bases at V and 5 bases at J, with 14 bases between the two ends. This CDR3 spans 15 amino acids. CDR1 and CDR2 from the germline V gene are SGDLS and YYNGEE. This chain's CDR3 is CASSVDSAGGYGYTF. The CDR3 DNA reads TGTGCCAGCAGCGTAGATTCCGCAGGCGGGTATGGCTACACCTTC.

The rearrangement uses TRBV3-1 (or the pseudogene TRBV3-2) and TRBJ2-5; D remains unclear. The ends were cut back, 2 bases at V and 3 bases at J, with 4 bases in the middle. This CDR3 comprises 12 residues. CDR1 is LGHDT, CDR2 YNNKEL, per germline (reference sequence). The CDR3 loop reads CASSQLKETQYF. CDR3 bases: TGTGCCAGCAGCCAATTAAAAGAGACCCAGTACTTC.

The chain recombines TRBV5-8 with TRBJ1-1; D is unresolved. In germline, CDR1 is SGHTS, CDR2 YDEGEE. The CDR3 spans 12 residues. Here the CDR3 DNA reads TGTGGGTGGTGCCTAATGAACACTGAAGCTTTCTTT. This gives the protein CGWCLMNTEAFF.

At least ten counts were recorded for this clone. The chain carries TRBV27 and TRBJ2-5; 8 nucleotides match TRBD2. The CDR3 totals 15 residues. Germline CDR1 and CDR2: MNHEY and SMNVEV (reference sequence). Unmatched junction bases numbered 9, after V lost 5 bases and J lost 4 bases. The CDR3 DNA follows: TGTGCCAGCAGTCCCCTTTGGACTAGCCCAGAGACCCAGTACTTC. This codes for CASSPLWTSPETQYF.

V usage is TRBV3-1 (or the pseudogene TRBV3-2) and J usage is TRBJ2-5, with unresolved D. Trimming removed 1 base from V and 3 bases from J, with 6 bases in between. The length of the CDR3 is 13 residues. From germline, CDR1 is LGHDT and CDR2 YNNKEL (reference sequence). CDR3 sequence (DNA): TGTGCCAGCAGCCAAGCGCGGAAAGAGACCCAGTACTTC. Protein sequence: CASSQARKETQYF.